This entry is about one T cell receptor beta chain. What it recognizes is unknown. The study ran its PCR with 60 Vbeta and 13 Jbeta primers. In the original workflow: As a later analysis found, there were tens of millions of unique TCR beta chains, of which around 10 million were shared. Measured with immunoSEQ multiplex PCR; TCRdb has only the in-frame clones, and not every one. V, J and clone size derive from that table, while D and trimming were established from the DNA sequence. Here the sample spans some 130,000 clones, just over 75% being singletons. The source of the sample is a study of cytomegalovirus exposure and HLA in healthy donors. Overall study findings and caveats: At a 0.05 false discovery rate, a later analysis found 18,000 or so TCR beta sequences to be associated with HLA alleles. When a later analysis was performed, an Asian-associated ancestry cluster reportedly had fewer N-insertions than the roughly 670-donor mean.

The source material was PBMCs. This clonotype was obtained from a woman aged 45-65 years in good health and CMV-seronegative.

DNA of the CDR3: TGTGCCAGCAACCTCGGACAGGGCATATCCGGGGAGCTGTTTTTT. Residues: CASNLGQGISGELFF. The chain carries TRBV6-6 and TRBJ2-2; TRBD1 aligns across 8 bases. The CDR3 extends over 15 amino acids. In germline, CDR1 is MNHNY, CDR2 SVGAGI (reference sequence). J lost 6 bases, V lost 7 bases, and 10 bases had no gene match.